A selection of T cell receptor beta chains follows, all from one sample in a study of T cell repertoires in cytomegalovirus infection. Each CDR3 protein gets one entry after TCRdb re-called the reads with MiXCR. This sample has roughly 630,000 distinct CDR3 sequences; 20% to 25% occur once, and the top ten carry approximately 8.2%. Material for sequencing was CD8+ T cells from PBMCs. Every receptor here comes from a human donor in good health (CMV status not recorded). Some clones in this sample may be carry-over from other donors' samples. Both conserved end residues are part of each CDR3. A D gene is named only where the DNA matches it firmly. Clone size is not always given. Where it is, it says once, few, many or a class for expanded clones.

D | J | size | V | CDR3 | DNA
- | TRBJ2-5 | - | TRBV20-1 | CSARALGQETQYF | TGCAGTGCTAGAGCTCTGGGGCAAGAGACCCAGTACTTC
- | TRBJ1-2 | - | TRBV25-1 | CASSEPRGPHYGYTF | TGTGCCAGCAGTGAACCCCGAGGACCTCATTATGGCTACACCTTC
- | TRBJ1-2 | many | TRBV20-1 | CSAPFEPGYTF | TGCAGTGCTCCCTTCGAACCTGGCTACACCTTC
- | TRBJ2-3 | - | TRBV27 | CASTPAGTDTQYF | TGTGCCAGCACCCCCGCGGGCACAGATACGCAGTATTTT
TRBD1 | TRBJ1-2 | - | TRBV5-1 | CASSTGTEHYGYTF | TGCGCCAGCAGTACCGGGACAGAGCACTATGGCTACACCTTC
- | TRBJ2-1 | many | TRBV14 | CASSQHWDEQFF | TGTGCCAGCAGCCAACATTGGGATGAGCAGTTCTTC
- | TRBJ2-1 | few | TRBV28 | CASSPYRVDNEQFF | TGTGCCAGCAGCCCGTACAGGGTGGACAATGAGCAGTTCTTC
TRBD2 | TRBJ2-3 | many | TRBV7-8 | CASSESGGATDTQYF | TGTGCCAGCAGCGAGAGCGGGGGGGCCACAGATACGCAGTATTTT
- | TRBJ1-2 | few | TRBV6-2/TRBV6-3 | CASSSNFRGAFGYTF | TGTGCCAGCAGTTCCAACTTTCGGGGGGCCTTCGGCTACACCTTC
- | TRBJ1-5 | - | TRBV5-4 | CASSSSDRPNQPQHF | TGTGCCAGCAGCTCCTCGGACCGACCCAATCAGCCCCAGCATTTT
TRBD1 | TRBJ2-7 | - | TRBV19 | CASADRAYEQYF | TGTGCCAGTGCCGACAGGGCCTACGAGCAGTACTTC
- | TRBJ1-5 | many | TRBV7-8 | CASSLGRASNQPQHF | TGTGCCAGCAGTTTAGGCAGGGCTAGCAATCAGCCCCAGCATTTT
TRBD1 | TRBJ2-1 | many | TRBV12-3/TRBV12-4 | CASSLEGTGNEQFF | TGTGCCAGCAGTTTAGAGGGGACAGGTAATGAGCAGTTCTTC
TRBD2 | TRBJ2-3 | - | TRBV20-1 | CSARDIWRGGDTQYF | TGCAGTGCTAGAGATATCTGGCGGGGGGGGGATACGCAGTATTTT
TRBD1 | TRBJ2-1 | many | TRBV20-1 | CSAWGQSENEQFF | TGCAGTGCTTGGGGACAGTCGGAGAATGAGCAGTTCTTC
- | TRBJ2-3 | many | TRBV7-9 | CASSSSITDTQYF | TGTGCCAGCAGCTCCTCAATAACAGATACGCAGTATTTT
- | TRBJ1-1 | - | TRBV20-1 | CSAREWEMNTEAFF | TGCAGTGCTAGAGAATGGGAAATGAACACTGAAGCTTTCTTT